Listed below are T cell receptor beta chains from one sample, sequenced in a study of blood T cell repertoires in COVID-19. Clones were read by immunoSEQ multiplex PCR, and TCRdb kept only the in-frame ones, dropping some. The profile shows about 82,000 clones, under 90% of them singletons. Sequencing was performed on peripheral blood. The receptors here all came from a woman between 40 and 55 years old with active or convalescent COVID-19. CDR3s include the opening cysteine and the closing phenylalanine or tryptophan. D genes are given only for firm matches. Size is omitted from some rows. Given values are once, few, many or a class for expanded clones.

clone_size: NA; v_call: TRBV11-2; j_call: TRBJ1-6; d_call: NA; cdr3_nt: TGTGCCAGCAGCCCCGCGGGGGGGGTGAATAATTCACCCCTCCACTTT; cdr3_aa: CASSPAGGVNNSPLHF
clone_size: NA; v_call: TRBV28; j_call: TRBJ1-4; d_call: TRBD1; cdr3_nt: TGTGCCAGCAGCGCTAGGGGGCGGAGTAATGAAAAACTGTTTTTT; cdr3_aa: CASSARGRSNEKLFF
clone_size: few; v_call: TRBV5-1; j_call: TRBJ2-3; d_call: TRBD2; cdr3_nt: TGCGCCAGCAGCCCCACGCTAGCGGGGTCGGGAGATACGCAGTATTTT; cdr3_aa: CASSPTLAGSGDTQYF
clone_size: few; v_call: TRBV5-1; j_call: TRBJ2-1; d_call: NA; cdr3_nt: TGCGCCAGCAGCTTGGTCGGGAACAATGAGCAGTTCTTC; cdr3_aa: CASSLVGNNEQFF
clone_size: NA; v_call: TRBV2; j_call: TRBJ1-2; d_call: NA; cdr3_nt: TGTGCCAGCAGTCAACCCAGGGGATCGTATGGCTACACCTTC; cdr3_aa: CASSQPRGSYGYTF
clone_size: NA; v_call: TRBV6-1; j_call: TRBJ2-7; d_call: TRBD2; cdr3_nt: TGTGCCAGCAGTGAGCGGGAGTGGAGGGAGCAGTACTTC; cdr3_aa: CASSEREWREQYF
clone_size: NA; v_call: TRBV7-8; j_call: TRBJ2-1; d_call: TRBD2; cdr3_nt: TGTGCCAGCAGGGTAGCGGGGGGGACTAACACGGGTGAGCAGTTCTTC; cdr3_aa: CASRVAGGTNTGEQFF
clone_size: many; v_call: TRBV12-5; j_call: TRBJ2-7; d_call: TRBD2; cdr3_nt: TGTGCTAGTGGTAGAACAGGGACTAGCGGGAGCTCCTACGAGCAGTACTTC; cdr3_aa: CASGRTGTSGSSYEQYF
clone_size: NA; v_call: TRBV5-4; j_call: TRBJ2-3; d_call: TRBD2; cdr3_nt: TGTGCCAGCAGCCGCGGGGGGGCCGGGTCAGATACGCAGTATTTT; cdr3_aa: CASSRGGAGSDTQYF
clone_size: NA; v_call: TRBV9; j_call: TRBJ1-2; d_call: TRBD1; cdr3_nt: TGTGCCAGCAGCAACGGACAGGGGGCCGGTGGCTACACCTTC; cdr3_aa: CASSNGQGAGGYTF
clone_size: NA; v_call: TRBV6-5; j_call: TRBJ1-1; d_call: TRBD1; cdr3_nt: TGTGCCAGCAGTTACCCCGGACAGGGTGAAGCTTTCTTT; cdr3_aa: CASSYPGQGEAFF
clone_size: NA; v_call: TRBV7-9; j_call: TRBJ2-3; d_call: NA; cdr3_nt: TGTGCCAGCAGCTTAGGAGGAGATCTAGCGAACACAGATACGCAGTATTTT; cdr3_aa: CASSLGGDLANTDTQYF
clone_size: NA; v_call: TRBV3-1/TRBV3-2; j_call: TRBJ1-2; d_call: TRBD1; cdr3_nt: TGTGCCAGCAGCCAAACAGGGGGCTATGGCTACACCTTC; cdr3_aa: CASSQTGGYGYTF
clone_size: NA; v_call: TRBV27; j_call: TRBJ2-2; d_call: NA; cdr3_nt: TGTGCCAGCAGCAGAATGTTGCAGGGGCCCGGGGAGCTGTTTTTT; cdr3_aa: CASSRMLQGPGELFF
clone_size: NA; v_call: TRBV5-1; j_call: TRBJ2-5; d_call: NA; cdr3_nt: TGCGCCAGCATCCCACGAACAAAAAAAGAAGGAGGGACAGTAGAGACCCAGTACTTC; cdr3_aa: CASIPRTKKEGGTVETQYF
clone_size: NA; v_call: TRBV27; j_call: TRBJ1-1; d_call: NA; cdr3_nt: TGTGCCAGCAGTCCGATCGGACAGAACACTGAAGCTTTCTTT; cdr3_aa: CASSPIGQNTEAFF
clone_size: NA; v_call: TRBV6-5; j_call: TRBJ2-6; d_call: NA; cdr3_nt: TGTGCCAGCACCCTCGGTTCTCTGGGGGCCAACGTCCTGACTTTC; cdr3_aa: CASTLGSLGANVLTF
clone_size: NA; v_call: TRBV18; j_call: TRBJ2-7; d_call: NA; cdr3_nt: TGTGCCAGCTCACCAACAGGGCGTTACGAGCAGTACTTC; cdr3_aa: CASSPTGRYEQYF
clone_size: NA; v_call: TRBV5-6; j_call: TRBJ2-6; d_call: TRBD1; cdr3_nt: TGTGCCAGCAGCGTGTTGGGACAGGGATTATCTGGGGCCAACGTCCTGACTTTC; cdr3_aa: CASSVLGQGLSGANVLTF
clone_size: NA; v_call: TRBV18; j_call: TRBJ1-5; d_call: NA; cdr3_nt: TGTGCCAGCGGGGCAGGGGCTAGCAATCAGCCCCAGCATTTT; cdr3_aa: CASGAGASNQPQHF
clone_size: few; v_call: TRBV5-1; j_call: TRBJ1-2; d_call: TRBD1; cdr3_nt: TGCGCCAGCAGCGCAGGGACAGGGTTTGGCTACACCTTC; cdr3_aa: CASSAGTGFGYTF
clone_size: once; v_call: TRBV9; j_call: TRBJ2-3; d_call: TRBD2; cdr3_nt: TGTGCCAGCAGCCCTCTGACTAGCGCAGATACGCAGTATTTT; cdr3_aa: CASSPLTSADTQYF
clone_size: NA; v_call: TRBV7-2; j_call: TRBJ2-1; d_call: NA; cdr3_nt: TGTGCCAGCAGCTTAGCACTAGTAAACAATGAGCAGTTCTTC; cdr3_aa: CASSLALVNNEQFF